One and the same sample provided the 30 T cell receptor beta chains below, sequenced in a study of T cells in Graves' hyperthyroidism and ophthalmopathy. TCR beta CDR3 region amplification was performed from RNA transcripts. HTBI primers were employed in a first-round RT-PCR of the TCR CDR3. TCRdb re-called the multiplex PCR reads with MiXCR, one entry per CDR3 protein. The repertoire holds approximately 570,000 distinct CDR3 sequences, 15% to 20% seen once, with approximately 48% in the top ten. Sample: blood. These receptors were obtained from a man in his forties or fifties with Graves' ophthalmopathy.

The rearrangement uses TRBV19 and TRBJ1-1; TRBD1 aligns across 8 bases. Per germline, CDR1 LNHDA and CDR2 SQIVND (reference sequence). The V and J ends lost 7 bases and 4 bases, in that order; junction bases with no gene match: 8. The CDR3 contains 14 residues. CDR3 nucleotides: TGTGCCAGTACCTCGCAGGGGGCGAGCACTGAAGCTTTCTTT. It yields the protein CASTSQGASTEAFF.

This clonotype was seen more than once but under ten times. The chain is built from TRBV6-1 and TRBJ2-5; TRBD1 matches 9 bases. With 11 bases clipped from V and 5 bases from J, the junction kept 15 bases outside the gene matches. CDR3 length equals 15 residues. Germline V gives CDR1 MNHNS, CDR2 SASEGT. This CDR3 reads CASHLGTGSAETQYF. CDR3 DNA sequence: TGTGCCTCGCATCTAGGGACAGGGTCTGCTGAGACCCAGTACTTC.

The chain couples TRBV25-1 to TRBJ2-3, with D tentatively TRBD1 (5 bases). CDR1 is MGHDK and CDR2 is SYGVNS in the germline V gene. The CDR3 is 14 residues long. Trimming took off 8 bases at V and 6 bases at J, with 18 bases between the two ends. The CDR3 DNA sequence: TGTGCCAGCTCCGGACAAGGAATGGGGGATACGCAGTATTTT. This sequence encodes CASSGQGMGDTQYF.

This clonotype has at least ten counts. CDR3 in DNA: TGTGCCAGCTCACCCACGGACAGGGGGCACGAGCAGTACTTC. It specifies CASSPTDRGHEQYF. The V and J genes are TRBV18 and TRBJ2-7; 11 nucleotides agree with TRBD1. V shed 3 bases, J shed 5 bases, and the junction held 3 bases outside the gene matches. The CDR3 has 14 amino acids. Germline V gene data show CDR1 as KGHSH and CDR2 as LQKENI.

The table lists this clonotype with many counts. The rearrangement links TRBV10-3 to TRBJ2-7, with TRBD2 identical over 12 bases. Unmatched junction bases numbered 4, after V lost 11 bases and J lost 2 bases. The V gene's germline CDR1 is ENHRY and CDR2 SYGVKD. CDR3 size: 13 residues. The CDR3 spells CAVRLAGAYEQYF. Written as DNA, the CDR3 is TGTGCCGTAAGACTAGCGGGGGCCTACGAGCAGTACTTC.

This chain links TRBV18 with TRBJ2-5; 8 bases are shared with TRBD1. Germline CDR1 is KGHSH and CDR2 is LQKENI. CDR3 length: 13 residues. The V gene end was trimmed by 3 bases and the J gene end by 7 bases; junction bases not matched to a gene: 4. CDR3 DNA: TGTGCCAGCTCACCGGACAGGGACGCGACCCAGTACTTC. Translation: CASSPDRDATQYF.

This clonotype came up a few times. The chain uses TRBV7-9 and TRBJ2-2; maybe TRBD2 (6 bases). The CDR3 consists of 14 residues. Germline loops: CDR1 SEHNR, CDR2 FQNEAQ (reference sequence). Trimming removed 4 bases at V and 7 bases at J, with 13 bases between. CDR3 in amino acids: CASSSIGGNGELFF. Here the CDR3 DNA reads TGTGCCAGCAGCTCGATCGGGGGAAACGGGGAGCTGTTTTTT.

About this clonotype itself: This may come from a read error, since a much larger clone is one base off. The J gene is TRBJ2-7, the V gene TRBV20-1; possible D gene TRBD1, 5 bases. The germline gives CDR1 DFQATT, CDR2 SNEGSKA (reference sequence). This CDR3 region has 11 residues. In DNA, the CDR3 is TGCAGTGCCCATTACAGGAGCGAGCGGTACTTC. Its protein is CSAHYRSERYF.

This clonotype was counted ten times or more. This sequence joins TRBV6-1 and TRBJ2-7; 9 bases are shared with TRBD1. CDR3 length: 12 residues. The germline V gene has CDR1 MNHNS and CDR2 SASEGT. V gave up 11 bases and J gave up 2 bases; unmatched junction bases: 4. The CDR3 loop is CAVGTGPYEQYF. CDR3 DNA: TGTGCCGTTGGGACAGGGCCCTACGAGCAGTACTTC.

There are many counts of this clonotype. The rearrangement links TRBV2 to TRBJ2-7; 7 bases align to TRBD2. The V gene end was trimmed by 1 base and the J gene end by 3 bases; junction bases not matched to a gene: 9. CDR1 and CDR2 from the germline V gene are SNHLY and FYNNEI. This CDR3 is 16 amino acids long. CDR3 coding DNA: TGTGCCAGCAGTGAAGGGACTAGGCTGGGAGACTACGAGCAGTACTTC. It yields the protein CASSEGTRLGDYEQYF.

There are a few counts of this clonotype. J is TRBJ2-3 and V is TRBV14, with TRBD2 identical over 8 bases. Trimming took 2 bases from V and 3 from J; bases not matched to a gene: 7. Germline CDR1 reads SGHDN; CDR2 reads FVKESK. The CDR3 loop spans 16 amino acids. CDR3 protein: CASSQRPGLGTDTQYF. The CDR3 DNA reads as TGTGCCAGCAGCCAACGTCCGGGACTAGGAACAGATACGCAGTATTTT.

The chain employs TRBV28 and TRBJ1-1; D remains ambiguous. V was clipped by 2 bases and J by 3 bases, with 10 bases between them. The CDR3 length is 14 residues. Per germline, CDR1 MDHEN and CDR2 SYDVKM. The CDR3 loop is CASSLRRGYTEAFF. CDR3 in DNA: TGTGCCAGCAGTTTACGTCGAGGGTACACTGAAGCTTTCTTT.

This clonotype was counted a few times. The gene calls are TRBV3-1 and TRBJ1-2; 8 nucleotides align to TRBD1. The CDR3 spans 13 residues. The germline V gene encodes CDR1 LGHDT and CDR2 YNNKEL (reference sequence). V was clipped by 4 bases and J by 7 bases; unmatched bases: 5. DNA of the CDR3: TGTGCCAGCAGCCTAGAGGGACAGGCTGGCTACACCTTC. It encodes CASSLEGQAGYTF.

The CDR3 DNA sequence: TGTGCCAGCAGTTCCCAAGGGGGGGGGTTGGACGAGCAGTACTTC. Protein product: CASSSQGGGLDEQYF. The V call is TRBV6-1, the J call TRBJ2-7, with D possibly being TRBD2 (7 bases). Germline V lookup: CDR1 MNHNS, CDR2 SASEGT. V lost 5 bases, J lost 5 bases, and 19 bases lay in between. CDR3 length equals 15 residues.

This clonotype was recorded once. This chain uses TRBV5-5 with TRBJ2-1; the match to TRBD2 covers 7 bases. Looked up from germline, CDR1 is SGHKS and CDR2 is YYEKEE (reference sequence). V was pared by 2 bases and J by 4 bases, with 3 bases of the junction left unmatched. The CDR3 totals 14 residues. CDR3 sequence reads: CASSFRGDYNEQFF. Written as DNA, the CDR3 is TGTGCCAGCAGCTTTCGGGGGGATTACAATGAGCAGTTCTTC.

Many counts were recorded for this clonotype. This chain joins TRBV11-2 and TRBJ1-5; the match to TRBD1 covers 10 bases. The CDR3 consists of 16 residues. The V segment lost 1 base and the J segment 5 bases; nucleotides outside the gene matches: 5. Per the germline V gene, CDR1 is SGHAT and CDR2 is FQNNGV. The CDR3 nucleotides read TGTGCCAGCAGCTTAGGGGACAGGGGACGGGATCAGCCCCAGCATTTT. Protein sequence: CASSLGDRGRDQPQHF.

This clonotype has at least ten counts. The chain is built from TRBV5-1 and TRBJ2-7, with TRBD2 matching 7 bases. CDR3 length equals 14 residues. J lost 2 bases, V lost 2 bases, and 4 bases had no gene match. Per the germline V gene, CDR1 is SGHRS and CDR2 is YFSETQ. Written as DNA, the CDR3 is TGCGCCAGCAGCTTCGGTAGCGGGCCCTACGAGCAGTACTTC. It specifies CASSFGSGPYEQYF.

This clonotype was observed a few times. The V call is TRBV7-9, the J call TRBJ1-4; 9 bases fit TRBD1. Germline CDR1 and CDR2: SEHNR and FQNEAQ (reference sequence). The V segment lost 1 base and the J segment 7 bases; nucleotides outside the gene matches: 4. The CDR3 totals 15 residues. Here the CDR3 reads CASSLGTGGGEKLFF. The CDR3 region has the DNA TGTGCCAGCAGCTTAGGTACAGGGGGCGGTGAAAAACTGTTTTTT.

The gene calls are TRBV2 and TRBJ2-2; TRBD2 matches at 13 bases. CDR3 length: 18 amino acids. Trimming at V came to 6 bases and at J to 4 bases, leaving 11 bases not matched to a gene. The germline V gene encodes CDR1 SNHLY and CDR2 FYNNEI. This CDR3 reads CASSKGGTSGILTGELFF. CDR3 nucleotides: TGTGCCAGCAGCAAAGGCGGGACTAGCGGGATTCTCACCGGGGAGCTGTTTTTT.

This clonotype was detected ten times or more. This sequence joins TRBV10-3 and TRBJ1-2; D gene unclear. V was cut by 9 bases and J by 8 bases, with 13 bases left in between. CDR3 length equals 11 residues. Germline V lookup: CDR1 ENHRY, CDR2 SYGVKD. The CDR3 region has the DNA TGTGCCATTGGCCCCGGTGGGGGCTACACCTTC. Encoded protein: CAIGPGGGYTF.

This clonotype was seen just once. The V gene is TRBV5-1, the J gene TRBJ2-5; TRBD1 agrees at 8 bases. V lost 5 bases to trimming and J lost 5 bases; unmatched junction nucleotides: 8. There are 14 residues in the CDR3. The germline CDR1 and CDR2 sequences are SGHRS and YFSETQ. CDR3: CASREQGEWETQYF. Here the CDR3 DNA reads TGCGCCAGCAGAGAACAGGGGGAGTGGGAGACCCAGTACTTC.

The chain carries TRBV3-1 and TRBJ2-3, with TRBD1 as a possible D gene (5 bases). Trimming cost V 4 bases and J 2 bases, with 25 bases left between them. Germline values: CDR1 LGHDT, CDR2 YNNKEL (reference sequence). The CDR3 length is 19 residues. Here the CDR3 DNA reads TGTGCCAGCAGCCTAAGGGGAATGGGTAGCCCGATCCCCACAGATACGCAGTATTTT. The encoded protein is CASSLRGMGSPIPTDTQYF.

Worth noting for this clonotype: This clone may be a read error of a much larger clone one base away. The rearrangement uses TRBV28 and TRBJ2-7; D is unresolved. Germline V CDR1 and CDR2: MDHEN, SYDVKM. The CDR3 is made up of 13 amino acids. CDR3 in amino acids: CASHSQPSHEQYF. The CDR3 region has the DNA TGTGCCAGCCACAGCCAACCCTCCCACGAGCAGTACTTC.

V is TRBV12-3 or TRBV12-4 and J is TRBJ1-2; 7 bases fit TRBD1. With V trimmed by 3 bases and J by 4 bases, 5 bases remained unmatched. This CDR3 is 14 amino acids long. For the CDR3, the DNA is TGTGCCAGCAGTTTGGGACAGAAGACCTATGGCTACACCTTC. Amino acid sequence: CASSLGQKTYGYTF.

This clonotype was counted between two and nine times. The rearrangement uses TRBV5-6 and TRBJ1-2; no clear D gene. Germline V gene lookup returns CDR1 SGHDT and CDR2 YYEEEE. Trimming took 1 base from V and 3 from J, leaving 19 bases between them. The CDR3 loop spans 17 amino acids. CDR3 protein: CASSLRFLQENYYGYTF. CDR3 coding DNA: TGTGCCAGCAGCTTGAGATTCCTGCAGGAAAACTACTATGGCTACACCTTC.

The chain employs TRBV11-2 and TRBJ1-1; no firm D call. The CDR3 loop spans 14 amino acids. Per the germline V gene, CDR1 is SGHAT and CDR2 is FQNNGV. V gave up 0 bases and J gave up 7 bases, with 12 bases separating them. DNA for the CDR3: TGTGCCAGCAGCTTAGATCTAAACAGCCTTGAAGCTTTCTTT. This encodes CASSLDLNSLEAFF.

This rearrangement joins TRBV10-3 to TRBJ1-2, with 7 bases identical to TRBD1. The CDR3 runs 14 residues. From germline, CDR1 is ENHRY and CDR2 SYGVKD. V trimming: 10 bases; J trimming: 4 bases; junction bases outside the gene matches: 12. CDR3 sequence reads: CATKGTDSIYGYTF. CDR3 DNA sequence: TGTGCCACCAAAGGGACAGACAGTATCTATGGCTACACCTTC.

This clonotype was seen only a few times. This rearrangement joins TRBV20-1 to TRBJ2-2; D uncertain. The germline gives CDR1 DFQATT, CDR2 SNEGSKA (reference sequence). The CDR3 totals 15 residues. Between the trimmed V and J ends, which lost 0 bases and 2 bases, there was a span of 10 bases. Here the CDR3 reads CSARDLGTNTGELFF. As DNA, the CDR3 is TGCAGTGCTAGAGATTTGGGCACTAACACCGGGGAGCTGTTTTTT.

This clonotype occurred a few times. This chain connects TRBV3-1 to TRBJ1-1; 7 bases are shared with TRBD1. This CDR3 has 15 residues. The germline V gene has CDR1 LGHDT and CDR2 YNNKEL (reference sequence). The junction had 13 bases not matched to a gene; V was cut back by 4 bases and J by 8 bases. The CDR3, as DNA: TGTGCCAGCAGCCGGCGACAGGGACCTAGACGAGAAGCTTTCTTT. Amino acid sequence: CASSRRQGPRREAFF.

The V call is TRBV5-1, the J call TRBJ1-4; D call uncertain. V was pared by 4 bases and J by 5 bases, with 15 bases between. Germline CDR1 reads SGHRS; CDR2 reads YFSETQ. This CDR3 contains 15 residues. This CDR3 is CASSRTGALNEKLFF. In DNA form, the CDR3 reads TGCGCCAGCAGCCGCACCGGAGCCTTAAATGAAAAACTGTTTTTT.